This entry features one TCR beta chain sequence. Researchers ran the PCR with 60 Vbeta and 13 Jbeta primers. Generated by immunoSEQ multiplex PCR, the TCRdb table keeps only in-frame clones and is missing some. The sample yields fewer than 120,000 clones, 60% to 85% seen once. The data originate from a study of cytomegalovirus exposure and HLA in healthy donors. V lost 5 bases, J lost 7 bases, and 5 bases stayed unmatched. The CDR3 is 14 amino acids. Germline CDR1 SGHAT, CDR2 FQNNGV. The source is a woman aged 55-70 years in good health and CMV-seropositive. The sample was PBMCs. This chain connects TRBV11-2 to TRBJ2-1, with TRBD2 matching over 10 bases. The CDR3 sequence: CASSPLAGRNEQFF. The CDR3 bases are TGTGCCAGCAGCCCACTAGCGGGAAGGAATGAGCAGTTCTTC.